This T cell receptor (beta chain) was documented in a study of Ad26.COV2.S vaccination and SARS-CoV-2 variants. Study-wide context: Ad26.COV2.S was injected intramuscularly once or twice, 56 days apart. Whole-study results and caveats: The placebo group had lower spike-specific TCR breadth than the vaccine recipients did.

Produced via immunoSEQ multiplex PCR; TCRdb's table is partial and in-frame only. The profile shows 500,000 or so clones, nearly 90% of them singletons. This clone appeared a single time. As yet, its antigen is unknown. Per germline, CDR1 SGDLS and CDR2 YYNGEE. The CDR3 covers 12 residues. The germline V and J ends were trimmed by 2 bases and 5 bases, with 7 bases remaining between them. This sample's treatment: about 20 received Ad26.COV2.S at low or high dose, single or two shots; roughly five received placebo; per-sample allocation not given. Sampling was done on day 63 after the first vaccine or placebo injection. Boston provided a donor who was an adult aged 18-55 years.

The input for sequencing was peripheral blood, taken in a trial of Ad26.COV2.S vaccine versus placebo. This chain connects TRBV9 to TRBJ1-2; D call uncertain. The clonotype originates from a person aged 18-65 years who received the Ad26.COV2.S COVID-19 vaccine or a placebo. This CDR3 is CASSVERYGYTF. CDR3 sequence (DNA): TGTGCCAGCAGCGTGGAGCGATATGGCTACACCTTC.